The source of this T cell receptor beta chain is a study of cytomegalovirus exposure and HLA in healthy donors. This CDR3 comprises 15 residues. Trimming removed 4 bases from V and 1 base from J; junction bases left unmatched: 6. CDR1 and CDR2 (germline): MNHEY, SVGAGI. Unrecorded immune exposures were likely, despite nominal health at sampling. PCR used 60 Vbeta primers and 13 Jbeta primers. Measured with immunoSEQ multiplex PCR; TCRdb has only the in-frame clones, and not every one. The table has about 120,000 clones, around 75% seen once. The V gene is TRBV6-5, the J gene TRBJ1-1; 7 bases are shared with TRBD1. The sequence was collected from a woman younger than 45 in good health and CMV-seronegative. Input material: PBMCs. The CDR3 spells CASSFWPGGNTEAFF. The CDR3 nucleotides read TGTGCCAGCAGTTTTTGGCCAGGGGGGAACACTGAAGCTTTCTTT.